Following are 5 T cell receptor beta chains from one sample sequenced in a study of OX40 agonist ivuxolimab in advanced cancers. Sequenced by immunoSEQ multiplex PCR; TCRdb stores in-frame clones only, minus some. The data contain nearly 80,000 clones, 80% to 90% of them singletons. The sequencing here drew on CD4+ or CD8+ T cells sorted from blood, taken in a trial of the OX40 agonist ivuxolimab. Every receptor here comes from an adult with an advanced solid tumor such as melanoma, head and neck, liver or kidney cancer.

This clone has only one observation. The chain uses TRBV6-5 and TRBJ1-1, with TRBD1 matching 8 bases. J lost 7 bases, V lost 6 bases, and 13 bases had no gene match. Germline V gene data show CDR1 as MNHEY and CDR2 as SVGAGI. The CDR3 is made up of 15 amino acids. The CDR3 DNA sequence: TGTGCCAGCAGCCGTGTCGAGACAGGGGACCTTGAAGCTTTCTTT. Translation gives CASSRVETGDLEAFF.

The chain links TRBV18 to TRBJ1-6; no clear D. The germline V gene encodes CDR1 KGHSH and CDR2 LQKENI. V was pared by 3 bases and J by 8 bases, with 17 bases between. This CDR3 region has 16 residues. The CDR3 sequence is CASSPPEGTFDSPLHF. For the CDR3, the DNA is TGTGCCAGCTCACCCCCGGAGGGCACATTCGATTCACCCCTCCACTTT.

This chain joins TRBV7-2 and TRBJ2-1; 8 positions match TRBD2. With 5 bases clipped from V and 2 bases from J, the junction kept 5 bases outside the gene matches. CDR1 and CDR2 (germline): SGHTA, FQGNSA. This CDR3 spans 15 amino acids. The DNA for the CDR3 is TGTGCCAGCAGCCCTCTAGCGGGCCCCTACAATGAGCAGTTCTTC. Translating gives CASSPLAGPYNEQFF.

The chain joins TRBV4-2 to TRBJ2-3; D is perhaps TRBD1 (5 bases). V lost 1 base and J lost 8, with 13 bases in between. The germline V gene has CDR1 LGHNA and CDR2 YNFKEQ. The CDR3 runs 14 residues. DNA of the CDR3: TGTGCCAGCAGCCAAGGTAGACAGCCCGGTACGCAGTATTTT. Its protein is CASSQGRQPGTQYF.

This chain uses TRBV5-4 with TRBJ2-1, with 7 bases lining up with TRBD2. Germline V gene data show CDR1 as SGHNT and CDR2 as YYREEE (reference sequence). V was clipped by 2 bases and J by 3 bases; unmatched bases: 2. The CDR3 length is 14 residues. CDR3 protein: CASSFTSDYNEQFF. The CDR3 DNA follows: TGTGCCAGCAGCTTCACTAGCGACTACAATGAGCAGTTCTTC.